This T cell receptor (beta chain) comes out of a study of T cells in Graves' hyperthyroidism and ophthalmopathy. Those patients with uncontrolled infection, other autoimmune disease, pregnancy or lactation were excluded. From 8.5 to 10 ml of fresh peripheral blood, PBMCs were isolated. TCR beta CDR3 regions were amplified from RNA transcripts. A first-round RT-PCR of the TCR CDR3 used the HTBI primer set. In TCRdb, the multiplex PCR reads were re-called with MiXCR into one record per CDR3 protein. The sample contains hundreds of thousands of distinct CDR3 sequences, around 13% of which appear only once. The sample was blood. This clonotype was obtained from a woman under 40 with Graves' hyperthyroidism that later progressed to Graves' ophthalmopathy.

CDR3 DNA: TGTGCCAGTAGTAGTTCAGACAGGGGTGATACTGAAGCTTTCTTT. As protein: CASSSSDRGDTEAFF. The chain uses TRBV19 and TRBJ1-1, with 8 bases identical to TRBD1. J gave up 5 bases and V 4 bases, and 9 bases lay outside the gene matches. The length of the CDR3 is 15 residues. Germline V gene data show CDR1 as LNHDA and CDR2 as SQIVND (reference sequence).